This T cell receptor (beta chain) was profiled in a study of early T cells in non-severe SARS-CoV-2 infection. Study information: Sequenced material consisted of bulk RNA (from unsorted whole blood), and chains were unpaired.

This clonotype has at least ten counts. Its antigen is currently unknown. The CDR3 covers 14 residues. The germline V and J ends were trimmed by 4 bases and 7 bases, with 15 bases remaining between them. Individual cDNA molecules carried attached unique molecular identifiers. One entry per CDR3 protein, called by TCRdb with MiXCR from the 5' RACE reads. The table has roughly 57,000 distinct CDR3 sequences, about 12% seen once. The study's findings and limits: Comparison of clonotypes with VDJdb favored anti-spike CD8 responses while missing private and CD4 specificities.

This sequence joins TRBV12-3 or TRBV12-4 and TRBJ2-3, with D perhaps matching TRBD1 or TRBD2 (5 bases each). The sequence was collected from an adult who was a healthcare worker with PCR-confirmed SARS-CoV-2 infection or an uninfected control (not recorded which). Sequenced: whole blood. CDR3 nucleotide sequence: TGTGCCAGCAGTTACCGGGACCTAGGGAATACGCAGTATTTT. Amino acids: CASSYRDLGNTQYF.